Listed here are 8 T cell receptor beta chains from one sample, sequenced in a study of T cell clonality in common variable immunodeficiency. Study outcomes and limitations: Common variable immunodeficiency TCR beta sequences reportedly had fewer deletions and N-nucleotide insertions.

Antigen specificity for these receptors is unknown. Sequenced by immunoSEQ multiplex PCR; TCRdb stores in-frame clones only, minus some. The specimen has around 32,000 clones, none found just once. Sequencing used peripheral blood mononuclear cells. Receptors originate from a human donor with common variable immunodeficiency.

Concerning this clone itself: The read is 3 residues too short to cover the CDR3 end, so that end is filled in from the germline J gene. This rearrangement joins TRBV7-9 to TRBJ2-3; D gene unclear. This CDR3 is 14 amino acids long. CDR1 and CDR2 from the germline V gene are SEHNR and FQNEAQ (reference sequence). V lost 5 bases and J lost 1, with 10 bases in between. The sequenced part of the CDR3 DNA is TGTGCCAGCAGCGTGTCAGCGCGCACAGATACG. Translated: CASSVSARTDT. From start to end, the CDR3 is CASSVSARTDTQYF.

This clone occurred a few times. The CDR3 end lies 3 residues beyond the end of the read and is filled in from the germline J gene. V usage is TRBV18 and J usage is TRBJ2-3; no firm D call. V was clipped by 3 bases and J by 5 bases, with 9 bases between them. This CDR3 region has 13 residues. CDR1 is KGHSH and CDR2 is LQKENI in the germline V gene. The CDR3 loop reads CASSPPGVDTQYF. The CDR3 DNA, read in part, is TGTGCCAGCTCACCCCCAGGCGTAGATACG.

Turning to this clone: Read sequence stops 3 residues before the CDR3 end, and the germline J gene provides the missing end. This chain links TRBV7-2 with TRBJ1-6, with 7 bases identical to TRBD1. This CDR3 comprises 15 residues. The ends lost 4 bases at V and 4 bases at J; junction bases unmatched: 4. Germline V lookup: CDR1 SGHTA, CDR2 FQGNSA. The CDR3 sequence: CASSWDRNYNSPLHF. CDR3 DNA, as far as it was read: TGTGCCAGCAGCTGGGACAGAAATTATAATTCACCC.

CDR3 amino acids: CASSLGLNNEQFF. The covered CDR3 bases are TGTGCCAGCAGCTTAGGACTAAACAATGAG. V and J are TRBV7-3 and TRBJ2-1, with a weak D call TRBD2 (6 bases). The CDR3 extends 3 residues past the end of the read, so its final part is completed from the germline J gene. Germline V CDR1 and CDR2: SGHTA, FQGTGA. The CDR3 is 13 amino acids. Trimming removed 2 bases at V and 5 bases at J, with 7 bases between.

In this sample, this clone turned up a few times. The sequenced fragment ends 3 residues before the CDR3 boundary, so the rest is inferred from the germline J gene. The chain links TRBV7-8 to TRBJ2-7, with 11 bases lining up with TRBD1. Germline V gives CDR1 SGHVS, CDR2 FQNEAQ. The ends lost 5 bases at V and 2 bases at J; junction bases unmatched: 2. CDR3 length equals 14 residues. CDR3 DNA, as far as it was read: TGTGCCAGCAGCGGGGGACAGGGGGCCTACGAG. It codes for CASSGGQGAYE. The whole CDR3 is CASSGGQGAYEQYF.

In the case of this clone: The CDR3 goes on 3 residues after the read ends, and that part is filled in from the germline J gene. This rearrangement joins TRBV7-8 to TRBJ1-5; 8 nucleotides line up with TRBD1. After removal of 7 bases from V and 0 bases from J, the junction contained 11 bases not matched to a gene. This CDR3 region has 17 residues. Per germline, CDR1 SGHVS and CDR2 FQNEAQ. CDR3 loop: CASTPTQGAGSNQPQHF. The CDR3 DNA, read in part, is TGTGCCAGCACCCCCACTCAGGGGGCAGGTAGCAATCAGCCC.

Ten or more counts support this clone. The sequence runs out 3 residues before the end of the CDR3; the remainder is reconstructed from the germline J gene. The J gene is TRBJ2-1, the V gene TRBV7-2; 10 bases are shared with TRBD2. The CDR3 length is 13 residues. V was pared by 3 bases and J by 9 bases, with 2 bases of the junction left unmatched. Germline CDR1 is SGHTA and CDR2 is FQGNSA. CDR3 in amino acids: CASSFGLAVEQFF. The CDR3 bases that were read are TGTGCCAGCAGCTTTGGACTAGCGGTTGAG.

This clone has a handful of counts. Read sequence stops 3 residues before the CDR3 end, and the germline J gene provides the missing end. The V call is TRBV29-1, the J call TRBJ1-2; D is undetermined. The CDR3 extends over 15 amino acids. Trimming removed 4 bases from V and 0 bases from J, with 15 bases in between. CDR1 SQVTM and CDR2 ANQGSEA come from the germline V gene. CDR3 sequence: CSVGSRFEANYGYTF. The CDR3 DNA, read in part, is TGCAGCGTTGGATCGAGGTTTGAAGCTAACTATGGC.